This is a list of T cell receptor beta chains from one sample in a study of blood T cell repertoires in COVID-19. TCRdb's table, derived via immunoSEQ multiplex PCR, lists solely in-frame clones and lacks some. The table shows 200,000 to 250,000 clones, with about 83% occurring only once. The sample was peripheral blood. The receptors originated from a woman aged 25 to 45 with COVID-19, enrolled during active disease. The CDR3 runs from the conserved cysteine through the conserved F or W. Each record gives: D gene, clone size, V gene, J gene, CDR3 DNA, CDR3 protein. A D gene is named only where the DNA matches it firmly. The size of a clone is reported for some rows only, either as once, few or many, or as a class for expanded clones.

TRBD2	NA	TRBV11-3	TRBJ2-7	TGTGCCAGCAGCTTACCCTCTCCTAGCGGGAGGGACTACGAGCAGTACTTC	CASSLPSPSGRDYEQYF
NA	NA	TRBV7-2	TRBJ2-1	TGTGCCAGCAGCTTCAGGGGCCGGGGGGCACAGGATGAGCAGTTCTTC	CASSFRGRGAQDEQFF
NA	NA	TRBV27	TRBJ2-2	TGTGCCAGCAGTCTACTAGGGTCGTTCGCGAACACCGGGGAGCTGTTTTTT	CASSLLGSFANTGELFF
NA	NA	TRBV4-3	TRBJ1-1	TGCGCCAGCAGCCAAGTACTCACAGCCGGAACTGAAGCTTTCTTT	CASSQVLTAGTEAFF
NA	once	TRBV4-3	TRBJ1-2	TGCGCCAGCAGCCAAATGGGCCGCGGGGAAGGCTATGGCTACACCTTC	CASSQMGRGEGYGYTF
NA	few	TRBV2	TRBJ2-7	TGTGCCAGCAGTGCACTACAGGGCTACGAGCAGTACTTC	CASSALQGYEQYF
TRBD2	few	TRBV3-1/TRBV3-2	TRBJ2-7	TGTGCCAGCAGCCAACTGAGCGGGGCCTACGAGCAGTACTTC	CASSQLSGAYEQYF
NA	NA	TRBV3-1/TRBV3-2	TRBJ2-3	TGTGCCAGCAGCCAAGATCTTCGGGGAGATACGCAGTATTTT	CASSQDLRGDTQYF
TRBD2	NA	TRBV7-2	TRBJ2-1	TGTGCCAGCAGGCTGGCGGGGGGGGCTGAGCAGTTCTTC	CASRLAGGAEQFF
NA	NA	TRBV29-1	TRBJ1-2	TGCAGCGTTGCCGAGACAGGCTTTGCCTATGGCTACACCTTC	CSVAETGFAYGYTF
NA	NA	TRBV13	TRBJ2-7	TGTGCCAGCAGCTCGGAGGGGGAGCAGTACTTC	CASSSEGEQYF